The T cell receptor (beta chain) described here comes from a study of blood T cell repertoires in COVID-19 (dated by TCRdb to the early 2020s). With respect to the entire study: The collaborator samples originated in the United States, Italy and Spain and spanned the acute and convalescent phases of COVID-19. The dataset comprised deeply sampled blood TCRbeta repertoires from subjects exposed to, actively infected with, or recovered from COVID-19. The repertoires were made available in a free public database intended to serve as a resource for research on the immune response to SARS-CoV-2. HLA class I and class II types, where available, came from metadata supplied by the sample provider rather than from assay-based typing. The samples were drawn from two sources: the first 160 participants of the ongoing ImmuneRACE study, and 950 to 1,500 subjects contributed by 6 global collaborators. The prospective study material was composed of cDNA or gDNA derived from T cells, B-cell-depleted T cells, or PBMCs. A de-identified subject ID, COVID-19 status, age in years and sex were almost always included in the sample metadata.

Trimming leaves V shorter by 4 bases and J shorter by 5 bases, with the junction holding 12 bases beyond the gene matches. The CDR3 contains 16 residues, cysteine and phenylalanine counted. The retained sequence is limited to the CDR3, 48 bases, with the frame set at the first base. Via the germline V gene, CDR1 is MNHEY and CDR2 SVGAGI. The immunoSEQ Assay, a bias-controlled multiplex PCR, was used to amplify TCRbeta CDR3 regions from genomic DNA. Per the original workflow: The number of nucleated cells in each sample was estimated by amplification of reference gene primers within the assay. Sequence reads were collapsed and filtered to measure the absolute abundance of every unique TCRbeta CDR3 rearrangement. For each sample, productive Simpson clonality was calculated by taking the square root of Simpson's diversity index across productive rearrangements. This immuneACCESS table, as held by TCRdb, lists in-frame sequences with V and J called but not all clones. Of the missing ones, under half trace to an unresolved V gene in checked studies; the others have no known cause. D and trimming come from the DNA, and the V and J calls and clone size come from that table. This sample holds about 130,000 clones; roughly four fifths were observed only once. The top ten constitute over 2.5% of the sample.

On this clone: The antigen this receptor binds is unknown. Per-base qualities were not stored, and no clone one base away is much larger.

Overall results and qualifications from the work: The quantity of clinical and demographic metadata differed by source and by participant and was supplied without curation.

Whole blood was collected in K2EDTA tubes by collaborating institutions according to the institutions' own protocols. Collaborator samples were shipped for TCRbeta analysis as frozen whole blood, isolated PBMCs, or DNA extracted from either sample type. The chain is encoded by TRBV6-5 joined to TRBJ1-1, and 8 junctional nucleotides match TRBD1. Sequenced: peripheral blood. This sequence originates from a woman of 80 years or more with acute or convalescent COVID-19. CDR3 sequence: CASSFGRGLVKTEAFF. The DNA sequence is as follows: TGTGCCAGCAGTTTCGGCAGGGGGCTTGTAAAAACTGAAGCTTTCTTT.